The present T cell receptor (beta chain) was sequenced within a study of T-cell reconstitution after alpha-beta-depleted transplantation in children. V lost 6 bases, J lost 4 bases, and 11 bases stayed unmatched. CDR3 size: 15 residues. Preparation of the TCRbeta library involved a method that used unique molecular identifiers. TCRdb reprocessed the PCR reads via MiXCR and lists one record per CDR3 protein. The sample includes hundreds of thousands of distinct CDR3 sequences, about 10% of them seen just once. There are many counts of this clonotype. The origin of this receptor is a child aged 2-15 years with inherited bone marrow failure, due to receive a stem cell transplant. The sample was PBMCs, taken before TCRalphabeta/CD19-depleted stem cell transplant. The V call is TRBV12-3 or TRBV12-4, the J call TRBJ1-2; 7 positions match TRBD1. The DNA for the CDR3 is TGTGCCAGCAGCGGGACAGTAGAGGAGCTCTATGGCTACACCTTC. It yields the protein CASSGTVEELYGYTF.